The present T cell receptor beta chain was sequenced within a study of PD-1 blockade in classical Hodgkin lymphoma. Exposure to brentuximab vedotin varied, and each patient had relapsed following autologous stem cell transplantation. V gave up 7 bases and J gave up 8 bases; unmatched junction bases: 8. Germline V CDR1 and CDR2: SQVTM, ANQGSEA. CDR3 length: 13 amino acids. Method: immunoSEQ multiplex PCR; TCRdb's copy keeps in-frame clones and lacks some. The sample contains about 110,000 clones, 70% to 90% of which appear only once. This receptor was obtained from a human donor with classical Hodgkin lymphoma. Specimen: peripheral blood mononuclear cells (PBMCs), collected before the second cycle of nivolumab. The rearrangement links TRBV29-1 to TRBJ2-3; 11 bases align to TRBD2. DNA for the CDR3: TGCAGCGGACTTAGCGGGAGGGGTCGTACGCAGTATTTT. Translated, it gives CSGLSGRGRTQYF.